The rows below give T cell receptor beta chains drawn from one sample of a study of cytomegalovirus exposure and HLA in healthy donors. TCRdb keeps only in-frame clones here, not all; method: immunoSEQ multiplex PCR. The sample has about 130,000 clones, over 15% seen once. Sequencing was done on a sample of PBMCs. Receptors originate from a female donor in good health and CMV-seropositive. The CDR3 runs from the conserved cysteine through the conserved F or W. Fields, in order: clone size, D gene, J gene, V gene, CDR3 DNA, CDR3 protein. D genes are given only for firm matches. A row's size may be missing; if present it is once, few, many or a size class.

abundance: few; d_gene: -; j_gene: TRBJ1-1; v_gene: TRBV30; CDR3nt: TGTGCCTGGAGTCGGGGAGATACTGAAGCTTTCTTT; CDR3aa: CAWSRGDTEAFF
abundance: few; d_gene: TRBD2; j_gene: TRBJ2-7; v_gene: TRBV5-4; CDR3nt: TGTGCCAGCAGCCGTGGGATGGCTAGCGGGGGGGAAGTTAACTACGAGCAGTACTTC; CDR3aa: CASSRGMASGGEVNYEQYF
abundance: -; d_gene: TRBD2; j_gene: TRBJ2-7; v_gene: TRBV4-1; CDR3nt: TGCGCCAGCAGCCAATTACTAGCGGGAGCATACGAGCAGTACTTC; CDR3aa: CASSQLLAGAYEQYF
abundance: -; d_gene: -; j_gene: TRBJ2-7; v_gene: TRBV4-1; CDR3nt: TGCGCCAGCAGCCAATCGAGGCCAGGGCGTTCCTACGAGCAGTACTTC; CDR3aa: CASSQSRPGRSYEQYF
abundance: few; d_gene: TRBD1; j_gene: TRBJ1-2; v_gene: TRBV27; CDR3nt: TGTGCCAGCAAAATACAGGGGGCCGGCTATGGCTACACCTTC; CDR3aa: CASKIQGAGYGYTF
abundance: -; d_gene: TRBD1; j_gene: TRBJ1-4; v_gene: TRBV7-9; CDR3nt: TGTGCCAGCAGCCCTCAAATGTTGGGACAGCCTAATGAAAAACTGTTTTTT; CDR3aa: CASSPQMLGQPNEKLFF
abundance: -; d_gene: TRBD2; j_gene: TRBJ2-1; v_gene: TRBV9; CDR3nt: TGTGCCAGCAGCGTAGAAGATGGGACTAGCGGGACGAGGAAACACAATGAGCAGTTCTTC; CDR3aa: CASSVEDGTSGTRKHNEQFF
abundance: -; d_gene: TRBD1; j_gene: TRBJ2-5; v_gene: TRBV7-9; CDR3nt: TGTGCCAGCAGCCCATCCCGGGACAGAGAGACCCAGTACTTC; CDR3aa: CASSPSRDRETQYF
abundance: -; d_gene: TRBD2; j_gene: TRBJ2-3; v_gene: TRBV2; CDR3nt: TGTGCCAGCAGGGTGACTAGCGGGAGGTCACATACGCAGTATTTT; CDR3aa: CASRVTSGRSHTQYF
abundance: few; d_gene: -; j_gene: TRBJ1-6; v_gene: TRBV4-3; CDR3nt: TGCGCCAGCAGCCAGGAGTTCTCGTCGGATTCACCCCTCCACTTT; CDR3aa: CASSQEFSSDSPLHF